The subject of this entry is one T cell receptor beta chain. The antigen is undetermined. The data belong to a study of CD8 T cells in ankylosing spondylitis. Findings and caveats of the study: A subset of motif variants has previously been described in the synovial fluid and blood of reactive arthritis. It was reported that disease-linked clones were significantly enriched in matched ankylosing spondylitis synovial fluid. Roughly 8 highly homologous variants made up a TCR beta motif that seemed to typify ankylosing spondylitis blood.

TCR beta libraries were made by quantitative 5'-RACE with molecular barcodes. In TCRdb, the 5' RACE reads were re-called with MiXCR into one record per CDR3 protein. The sample records 200,000 to 250,000 distinct CDR3 sequences, around 16% being singletons. The CDR3 has 14 amino acids. The V gene's germline CDR1 is MGHRA and CDR2 YSYEKL. With 8 bases clipped from V and 0 bases from J, the junction kept 5 bases outside the gene matches. The sequencing sample was made of blood, either unsorted or a sorted T cell fraction (not recorded which). The rearrangement links TRBV4-1 to TRBJ2-3; 7 bases are shared with TRBD2. The sequence was collected from a male donor with ankylosing spondylitis. CDR3 region: CASAGAGSTDTQYF. The CDR3 nucleotides read TGCGCCAGCGCGGGAGCGGGGAGCACAGATACGCAGTATTTT.